This T cell receptor (beta chain) was recovered during a study of CD8 T cells in Susac syndrome. The wider study: Sequenced Susac syndrome patients included roughly six with active disease and eight or nine who were in remission.

V gave up 0 bases and J gave up 6 bases, with 12 bases separating them. The germline CDR1 and CDR2 sequences are SGHRS and YFSETQ. This CDR3 has 14 residues. TCR beta was sequenced from blood CD8+ and CD4+ T cells. When the RNA was reverse transcribed, random hexamers were used with an input of roughly 0.45 to 1 ug. TCRdb re-analysed the immunoSEQ multiplex PCR reads in MiXCR, keeping a single row per CDR3 protein. Among more than 150,000 distinct CDR3 sequences, 90% to 95% were seen once, and the ten largest hold around 0.15%. This clonotype was sampled from a human donor with Susac syndrome. The chain uses TRBV5-1 and TRBJ1-1; D is perhaps TRBD1 (6 bases). The sequencing sample was made of CD4+ T cells from PBMCs. The CDR3 is CASSLEPTGPEAFF. CDR3 sequence (DNA): TGCGCCAGCAGCTTGGAGCCGACAGGCCCTGAAGCTTTCTTT. Full variable domain (remainder filled in from reference TRBV5-1 and TRBJ1-1): KAGVTQTPRYLIKTRGQQVTLSCSPISGHRSVSWYQQTPGQGLQFLFEYFSETQRNKGNFPGRFSGRQFSNSRSEMNVSTLELGDSALYLCASSLEPTGPEAFFGQGTRLTVV.